The 27 T cell receptor beta chains listed next were all sequenced from one sample in a study of T cell responses to AZD1222 COVID-19 vaccine. The assay was immunoSEQ multiplex PCR, and TCRdb's table has in-frame clones only and misses some. The data hold approximately 150,000 clones, with just over 85% observed a single time. Sequences were derived from peripheral blood, sampled 28 days after the second AZD1222 dose. The receptors derive from an adult who received the AZD1222 COVID-19 vaccine.

The chain recombines TRBV6-1 with TRBJ2-3; no clear D. Trimming left V 1 base short and J 4 bases short, with 18 bases between. The germline V gene encodes CDR1 MNHNS and CDR2 SASEGT. The CDR3 extends over 17 amino acids. CDR3 coding DNA: TGTGCCAGCAGTGAAGAGGGTTGGCTCTTACGAGCAGATACGCAGTATTTT. Translating it yields CASSEEGWLLRADTQYF.

The DNA of the CDR3 is TGTGCCAGCAGCCTGGGACAGGGCAATCAGCCCCAGCATTTT. Its protein is CASSLGQGNQPQHF. This chain connects TRBV13 to TRBJ1-5; 8 positions agree with TRBD1. After removal of 5 bases from V and 2 bases from J, the junction contained 2 bases not matched to a gene. Germline V gives CDR1 PRHDT, CDR2 FYEKMQ (reference sequence). This CDR3 region has 14 residues.

V is TRBV28 and J is TRBJ2-1, with no clear D. The CDR3 covers 14 residues. CDR1 is MDHEN, CDR2 SYDVKM, per germline. V gave up 7 bases and J gave up 0 bases, with 10 bases separating them. The CDR3 DNA reads as TGTGCCAGCACTCCCGGGCGCTCCTACAATGAGCAGTTCTTC. Amino acids: CASTPGRSYNEQFF.

This sequence joins TRBV30 and TRBJ2-1; the D gene is possibly TRBD1 (5 bases). Trimming took off 5 bases at V and 0 bases at J, with 14 bases between the two ends. Germline values: CDR1 GTSNPN, CDR2 SVGIG (reference sequence). This CDR3 spans 15 amino acids. The CDR3 coding sequence is TGTGCCTGGGACGCACAGGCCGGCTCCTACAATGAGCAGTTCTTC. This sequence encodes CAWDAQAGSYNEQFF.

This clone came up once. The V and J genes are TRBV3-1 (or the pseudogene TRBV3-2) and TRBJ1-1, with TRBD1 as a possible D gene (6 bases). CDR3 length: 17 residues. V was cut by 1 base and J by 4 bases, with 19 bases left in between. Per germline, CDR1 LGHDT and CDR2 YNNKEL (reference sequence). In nucleotides, the CDR3 is TGTGCCAGCAGCCAAGGGGCGGGGGGCCCCCTTGTCACTGAAGCTTTCTTT. Translation gives CASSQGAGGPLVTEAFF.

The chain carries TRBV7-2 and TRBJ1-4; D is ambiguous. The V gene's germline CDR1 is SGHTA and CDR2 FQGNSA. This CDR3 region has 15 residues. V lost 4 bases and J lost 4, with 13 bases in between. The CDR3 reads CASSSRIQINEKLFF. The CDR3 bases are TGTGCCAGCAGCTCCAGAATACAGATTAATGAAAAACTGTTTTTT.

J is TRBJ1-6 and V is TRBV5-1, with D possibly being TRBD1 (5 bases). Per the germline V gene, CDR1 is SGHRS and CDR2 is YFSETQ. Trimming cost V 4 bases and J 7 bases, with 21 bases left between them. The CDR3 is made up of 17 amino acids. CDR3 nucleotide sequence: TGCGCCAGCAGCGGGGACCAGGTGGGGACCGCGAATTCACCCCTCCACTTT. Translated, it gives CASSGDQVGTANSPLHF.

A word on this clone: Other DNA sequences in the same sample also yield this CDR3. V usage is TRBV15 and J usage is TRBJ1-3; D not resolved. CDR1 is LNHNV and CDR2 is YYDKDF in the germline V gene (reference sequence). With 0 bases removed from V and 1 base from J, the gap between germline ends came to 7 bases. The CDR3 has 15 amino acids. DNA of the CDR3: TGTGCCACCAGCAGAGATCGAGGGTCTGGAAACACCATATATTTT. Translating it yields CATSRDRGSGNTIYF.

The chain carries TRBV4-2 and TRBJ2-1; a weak D match, TRBD2 (7 bases). The CDR3 runs 16 residues. From germline, CDR1 is LGHNA and CDR2 YNFKEQ. The V end was cut by 0 bases, the J end by 2 bases, with 11 bases between. Written as DNA, the CDR3 is TGTGCCAGCAGCCAAGATTGGGGGGGCGCCTACAATGAGCAGTTCTTC. The encoded protein is CASSQDWGGAYNEQFF.

A single count supports this clone. The CDR3 ends on some other residue instead of the conserved phenylalanine or tryptophan, so this is likely a read error. Because the CDR3's place on the DNA is in doubt, the DNA is left out and the CDR3 is given as listed by TCRdb. V gene TRBV28 combines with J gene TRBJ1-4; the D segment call TRBD1 is taken from the table without a DNA check. The CDR3 comprises 12 residues, both ends counted. CDR1 and CDR2 from the germline V gene are MDHEN and SYDVKM. This CDR3 is CASSWGQGPPSI.

This clone was seen once. The CDR3 region is CASSHGPGNYGYTF. Written as DNA, the CDR3 is TGCGCCAGCAGCCACGGGCCGGGCAACTATGGCTACACCTTC. V is TRBV4-1 and J is TRBJ1-2; no definite D call. This CDR3 contains 14 residues. Germline lookup yields CDR1 MGHRA and CDR2 YSYEKL. Trimming stripped 3 bases from V and 2 bases from J, with 10 bases between.

The chain combines TRBV7-9 with TRBJ1-2, with D maybe TRBD1 (6 bases). Per germline, CDR1 SEHNR and CDR2 FQNEAQ (reference sequence). The CDR3 runs 14 residues. V lost 4 bases, J lost 6 bases, and 15 bases lay in between. The CDR3 protein is CASSWPGGHDGYTF. The CDR3 nucleotides are TGTGCCAGCAGCTGGCCCGGGGGCCATGATGGCTACACCTTC.

The chain couples TRBV19 to TRBJ1-5, with 11 bases lining up with TRBD1. Unmatched junction bases numbered 6, after V lost 3 bases and J lost 5 bases. CDR1 and CDR2 (germline): LNHDA, SQIVND (reference sequence). This CDR3 has 16 residues. CDR3 sequence: CASSIPDRGPHQPQHF. The DNA for the CDR3 is TGTGCCAGTAGTATCCCGGACAGGGGGCCTCATCAGCCCCAGCATTTT.

The V call is TRBV15, the J call TRBJ2-5, with 8 bases identical to TRBD1. Germline CDR1 LNHNV, CDR2 YYDKDF (reference sequence). The J segment lost 1 base and the V segment lost 3 bases, leaving 7 bases of the junction unmatched. CDR3 length equals 16 residues. CDR3 protein: CATSRRTGSGQETQYF. The CDR3 nucleotides are TGTGCCACCAGCAGGAGGACAGGGAGTGGCCAAGAGACCCAGTACTTC.

The rearrangement uses TRBV6-5 and TRBJ2-1, with 8 positions matching TRBD2. Germline values: CDR1 MNHEY, CDR2 SVGAGI. Trimming removed 6 bases from V and 2 bases from J; junction bases left unmatched: 6. The CDR3 spans 15 residues. The CDR3 is CASRWELAAYNEQFF. CDR3 coding DNA: TGTGCCAGCAGATGGGAACTAGCGGCCTACAATGAGCAGTTCTTC.

This rearrangement joins TRBV5-1 to TRBJ2-1; 10 nucleotides line up with TRBD1. The germline V gene encodes CDR1 SGHRS and CDR2 YFSETQ. The CDR3 loop spans 18 amino acids. The J segment lost 4 bases and the V segment lost 1 base, leaving 11 bases of the junction unmatched. CDR3 sequence (DNA): TGCGCCAGCAGCTTGATTGGCTCCGGGACAGGGGTTTACAATGAGCAGTTCTTC. Protein sequence: CASSLIGSGTGVYNEQFF.

This rearrangement joins TRBV11-2 to TRBJ1-2, with TRBD1 matching 7 bases. Germline V lookup: CDR1 SGHAT, CDR2 FQNNGV. With V trimmed by 3 bases and J by 4 bases, 14 bases remained unmatched. The CDR3 extends over 17 amino acids. The CDR3 loop is CASSLGRGEGATYGYTF. The CDR3, as DNA: TGTGCCAGCAGCTTGGGCAGAGGGGAGGGGGCGACCTATGGCTACACCTTC.

As regards this clone: At one end, the junction sequence differs from germline, possibly due to a read error. The chain is built from TRBV5-1 and TRBJ2-3; 8 bases align to TRBD1. Germline V lookup: CDR1 SGHRS, CDR2 YFSETQ. This CDR3 has 15 residues. CDR3 amino acids: CASSLFDRGTGTQYF. CDR3 coding DNA: TGCGCCAGCAGCTTGTTCGACAGGGGCACAGGTACGCAGTATTTT.

V and J are TRBV29-1 and TRBJ1-2, with D perhaps matching TRBD1 (5 bases). Germline assignment: CDR1 SQVTM and CDR2 ANQGSEA. CDR3 length: 13 amino acids. With 4 bases removed from V and 4 bases from J, the gap between germline ends came to 13 bases. CDR3 sequence (DNA): TGCAGCGTTGGTGGGGGGTCCTCCTATGGCTACACCTTC. It translates to CSVGGGSSYGYTF. The full variable domain, with the rest looked up from reference TRBV29-1 and TRBJ1-2, is SAVISQKPSRDICQRGTSLTIQCQVDSQVTMMFWYRQQPGQSLTLIATANQGSEATYESGFVIDKFPISRPNLTFSTLTVSNMSPEDSSIYLCSVGGGSSYGYTFGSGTRLTVV.

This clone was seen just once. The chain recombines TRBV5-1 with TRBJ1-5; D not certain. The V end was cut by 2 bases, the J end by 3 bases, with 9 bases between. The CDR3 has 14 residues. Germline CDR1 and CDR2: SGHRS and YFSETQ. DNA for the CDR3: TGCGCCAGCAGCTTCGAACCTCACAATCAGCCCCAGCATTTT. It specifies CASSFEPHNQPQHF.

The chain uses TRBV4-1 and TRBJ2-7; perhaps TRBD2 as D (6 bases). The ends were cut back, 5 bases at V and 7 bases at J, with 15 bases in the middle. The CDR3 runs 13 residues. From germline, CDR1 is MGHRA and CDR2 YSYEKL. The CDR3 nucleotides read TGCGCCAGCAGCGCTAGGCTAGCGTTGGAGCAGTACTTC. Its protein product is CASSARLALEQYF.

This chain links TRBV4-1 with TRBJ1-3; a possible D gene is TRBD1 (5 bases). In germline, CDR1 is MGHRA, CDR2 YSYEKL. Trimming removed 0 bases at V and 4 bases at J, with 10 bases between. The CDR3 covers 15 residues. The CDR3 bases are TGCGCCAGCAGCCAAGAAAGAGGGGACGGAAACACCATATATTTT. This codes for CASSQERGDGNTIYF.

The rearrangement links TRBV5-6 to TRBJ1-1; D unresolved. This CDR3 is 15 amino acids long. Germline V gives CDR1 SGHDT, CDR2 YYEEEE. V dropped 0 bases and J dropped 1 base, with 10 bases sitting between them. The CDR3 loop reads CASSLGTRSNTEAFF. The CDR3 DNA reads TGTGCCAGCAGCTTGGGGACCCGGTCGAACACTGAAGCTTTCTTT.

The chain links TRBV11-2 to TRBJ2-5, with TRBD1 identical over 10 bases. With 5 bases clipped from V and 7 bases from J, the junction kept 10 bases outside the gene matches. The length of the CDR3 is 15 residues. CDR1 is SGHAT, CDR2 FQNNGV, per germline. CDR3 in DNA: TGTGCCAGCAGCCGGACGACAGGGGGCGGGGGGACCCAGTACTTC. Its translation is CASSRTTGGGGTQYF.

Only a few counts were recorded for this clone. The chain combines TRBV12-3 or TRBV12-4 with TRBJ1-2, with D unresolved. The CDR3 contains 12 residues. V dropped 3 bases and J dropped 14 bases, with 16 bases sitting between them. CDR3: CASSFDPVLTTF. The CDR3 bases are TGTGCCAGCAGTTTTGATCCGGTTCTGACGACCTTC.

This chain joins TRBV7-9 and TRBJ1-1; 8 bases match TRBD1. J lost 7 bases, V lost 7 bases, and 11 bases had no gene match. This CDR3 is built from 14 residues. Per germline, CDR1 SEHNR and CDR2 FQNEAQ (reference sequence). The CDR3, as DNA: TGTGCCAGCACAGAGACAGGGGCTCTCGATGAAGCTTTCTTT. Protein sequence: CASTETGALDEAFF.

This chain uses TRBV7-9 with TRBJ1-1; maybe TRBD1 (5 bases). This CDR3 contains 15 residues. Germline lookup yields CDR1 SEHNR and CDR2 FQNEAQ (reference sequence). V was pared by 0 bases and J by 5 bases, with 13 bases between. The CDR3 loop reads CASSLATGVGTEAFF. The CDR3 nucleotides read TGTGCCAGCAGCTTAGCGACGGGGGTGGGGACTGAAGCTTTCTTT.